Presented here are 26 T cell receptor beta chains from one specimen sequenced in a study of CD8 T cells in Susac syndrome. About 0.5 to 1 ug RNA was reverse transcribed with random hexamers. One entry per CDR3 protein results from TCRdb running MiXCR on the immunoSEQ multiplex PCR reads. Altogether approximately 71,000 distinct CDR3 sequences are present, roughly 95% being singletons, with the ten largest covering 0.085% to 0.14%. The sample was CD4+ T cells from PBMCs. The receptors originated from a human donor with multiple sclerosis.

The chain links TRBV6-1 to TRBJ2-5; no firm D call. This CDR3 has 17 amino acids. V dropped 7 bases and J dropped 4 bases, with 25 bases sitting between them. In germline, CDR1 is MNHNS, CDR2 SASEGT. CDR3 nucleotide sequence: TGTGCCAGCAAGACAACCGACAAGTTGGATTCGAGAGAGACCCAGTACTTC. This codes for CASKTTDKLDSRETQYF.

This clonotype was seen once. V and J are TRBV5-1 and TRBJ2-6; the D call may be TRBD1 or TRBD2 (5 bases each). V dropped 3 bases and J dropped 0 bases, with 10 bases sitting between them. CDR1 is SGHRS and CDR2 is YFSETQ in the germline V gene. The length of the CDR3 is 16 residues. The CDR3, as DNA: TGCGCCAGCAGCTGGGACGGCAACTCTGGGGCCAACGTCCTGACTTTC. Encoded protein: CASSWDGNSGANVLTF.

The chain has TRBV9 and TRBJ2-3; D is perhaps TRBD2 (6 bases). The CDR3 has 15 amino acids. The germline V gene has CDR1 SGDLS and CDR2 YYNGEE. Trimming left V 0 bases short and J 1 base short, with 9 bases between. In DNA form, the CDR3 reads TGTGCCAGCAGCGTAGTTTCGGGGGGCACAGATACGCAGTATTTT. It yields the protein CASSVVSGGTDTQYF.

The rearrangement uses TRBV12-3 or TRBV12-4 and TRBJ2-1, with 10 bases identical to TRBD2. The CDR3 loop spans 16 amino acids. Germline trimming cut 4 bases from V and 7 bases from J; bases unmatched to any gene: 10. This CDR3 reads CASSSRRSSGGNEQFF. The CDR3 region has the DNA TGTGCCAGCAGTTCCCGGAGAAGTAGCGGGGGGAATGAGCAGTTCTTC.

This clonotype has a single count. This chain links TRBV9 with TRBJ1-2; 8 bases line up with TRBD1. CDR3 length: 14 residues. V dropped 1 base and J dropped 4; count of bases not matched to a gene: 3. Looked up from germline, CDR1 is SGDLS and CDR2 is YYNGEE. The CDR3 reads CASSVMQGAYGYTF. The DNA of the CDR3 is TGTGCCAGCAGCGTAATGCAGGGGGCCTATGGCTACACCTTC.

This chain links TRBV5-1 with TRBJ1-2; TRBD1 matches 9 bases. V lost 4 bases to trimming and J lost 4 bases; unmatched junction nucleotides: 5. The CDR3 length is 14 residues. Per the germline V gene, CDR1 is SGHRS and CDR2 is YFSETQ. CDR3 nucleotides: TGCGCCAGCAGCCTGGACAGGGGAGTCTATGGCTACACCTTC. The encoded protein is CASSLDRGVYGYTF.

The chain employs TRBV3-1 and TRBJ1-6, with a possible D match to TRBD1 (6 bases). V lost 3 bases, J lost 5 bases, and 8 bases lay in between. The germline V gene has CDR1 LGHDT and CDR2 YNNKEL (reference sequence). The CDR3 consists of 14 residues. CDR3: CASSQRTDNSPLHF. The CDR3 DNA reads as TGTGCCAGCAGCCAGAGGACAGATAATTCACCCCTCCACTTT.

This chain links TRBV6-5 with TRBJ2-1; tentative D call: TRBD1 (5 bases). Trimming shortened V by 5 bases and J by 0 bases, and 11 bases separated the two germline ends. The germline gives CDR1 MNHEY, CDR2 SVGAGI. The CDR3 has 15 amino acids. CDR3 coding DNA: TGTGCCAGCAGTAGGCCAGGGATCTCCTACAATGAGCAGTTCTTC. The encoded protein is CASSRPGISYNEQFF.

This chain uses TRBV19 with TRBJ1-1, with D possibly TRBD1 on 6 matching bases. This CDR3 comprises 13 residues. V was cut by 4 bases and J by 1 base, with 7 bases left in between. Germline V gene data show CDR1 as LNHDA and CDR2 as SQIVND (reference sequence). The DNA for the CDR3 is TGTGCCAGTAGTACGACAGGGAACACTGAAGCTTTCTTT. Amino acids: CASSTTGNTEAFF.

The chain recombines TRBV7-2 with TRBJ2-3; no clear D. CDR1 and CDR2 from the germline V gene are SGHTA and FQGNSA. CDR3 length: 16 residues. V dropped 5 bases and J dropped 2 bases, with 17 bases sitting between them. The CDR3 region has the DNA TGTGCCAGCAGCCGCCAAAAGACTGAATACACAGATACGCAGTATTTT. As protein: CASSRQKTEYTDTQYF.

The rearrangement links TRBV20-1 to TRBJ2-5; D gene unclear. Germline-derived CDR1 and CDR2 are DFQATT and SNEGSKA (reference sequence). CDR3 length: 12 residues. Trimming took 6 bases from V and 4 from J, leaving 12 bases between them. This CDR3 is CSARRLIETQYF. The DNA of the CDR3 is TGCAGTGCCCGACGGCTTATAGAGACCCAGTACTTC.

The chain carries TRBV12-3 or TRBV12-4 and TRBJ1-6, with no clear D. Trimming pared 6 bases from V and 7 bases from J, leaving 16 bases between. CDR3 length equals 15 residues. CDR3 region: CASRASLGGNSPLHF. CDR3 DNA sequence: TGTGCCAGCAGGGCTTCTCTGGGTGGGAATTCACCCCTCCACTTT.

The chain has TRBV28 and TRBJ2-7; D ambiguous. V shed 5 bases and J shed 1 base, with 18 bases lying between them. Germline CDR1 and CDR2: MDHEN and SYDVKM. This CDR3 is built from 16 residues. Here the CDR3 reads CASSAIRRTNSYEQYF. CDR3 nucleotides: TGTGCCAGCAGTGCGATTCGTAGGACCAATTCCTACGAGCAGTACTTC.

In DNA, the CDR3 is TGTGCCAGCAGTTTGTATGCAACTAATGAAAAACTGTTTTTT. Protein sequence: CASSLYATNEKLFF. This rearrangement joins TRBV28 to TRBJ1-4, with D uncertain. CDR3 length: 14 residues. The germline V gene has CDR1 MDHEN and CDR2 SYDVKM. V lost 3 bases to trimming and J lost 0 bases, with 5 bases between them.

The gene calls are TRBV20-1 and TRBJ1-2, with 7 bases identical to TRBD1. The CDR3 length is 12 residues. V trimming: 8 bases; J trimming: 4 bases; junction bases outside the gene matches: 7. Germline V lookup: CDR1 DFQATT, CDR2 SNEGSKA (reference sequence). CDR3 DNA: TGCAGTACAGGGAGGGACAGCTATGGCTACACCTTC. Amino acid sequence: CSTGRDSYGYTF.

V gene TRBV4-1 combines with J gene TRBJ2-2; the match to TRBD2 covers 9 bases. Germline values: CDR1 MGHRA, CDR2 YSYEKL. The CDR3 is 14 residues long. Losses at the gene ends were 8 bases for V and 4 bases for J; bases not matched to a gene: 5. This CDR3 is CASRTSAATGELFF. DNA of the CDR3: TGCGCCAGCCGGACTAGCGCTGCCACCGGGGAGCTGTTTTTT.

The chain links TRBV29-1 to TRBJ2-1; the D is unclear. CDR1 SQVTM and CDR2 ANQGSEA come from the germline V gene. The CDR3 extends over 10 amino acids. Between the trimmed V and J ends, which lost 7 bases and 9 bases, there was a span of 10 bases. CDR3 coding DNA: TGCAGCGGCCGACACGGTGAGCAGTTCTTC. This codes for CSGRHGEQFF.

This rearrangement joins TRBV20-1 to TRBJ2-1, with 11 bases identical to TRBD2. V lost 3 bases, J lost 7 bases, and 14 bases stayed unmatched. The CDR3 totals 17 residues. Germline CDR1 is DFQATT and CDR2 is SNEGSKA (reference sequence). This CDR3 reads CSARGFSGGAGGNEQFF. The CDR3 coding sequence is TGCAGTGCTAGGGGTTTTAGCGGGGGGGCAGGAGGGAATGAGCAGTTCTTC.

The chain links TRBV20-1 to TRBJ2-7; D possibly corresponds to TRBD1 (6 bases). CDR1 DFQATT and CDR2 SNEGSKA come from the germline V gene (reference sequence). With 1 base removed from V and 3 bases from J, the gap between germline ends came to 7 bases. The CDR3 loop spans 12 amino acids. CDR3 nucleotide sequence: TGCAGTGCTAGAGCAGGGGACTACGAGCAGTACTTC. Encoded protein: CSARAGDYEQYF.

The CDR3 nucleotides read TGCGCCAGCAATCTAGCGGGGTTTGATGAGCAGTTCTTC. Encoded protein: CASNLAGFDEQFF. The chain combines TRBV5-1 with TRBJ2-1, with 9 nucleotides matching TRBD2. There are 13 residues in the CDR3. Germline CDR1 is SGHRS and CDR2 is YFSETQ. With 6 bases clipped from V and 8 bases from J, the junction kept 6 bases outside the gene matches.

V gene TRBV19 combines with J gene TRBJ2-7; TRBD2 aligns across 7 bases. After removal of 6 bases from V and 7 bases from J, the junction contained 12 bases not matched to a gene. This CDR3 is 14 amino acids long. CDR1 and CDR2 from the germline V gene are LNHDA and SQIVND (reference sequence). The CDR3 region is CASSPRAGLGEQYF. Written as DNA, the CDR3 is TGTGCCAGTAGCCCCCGAGCGGGATTAGGGGAGCAGTACTTC.

The chain has TRBV7-9 and TRBJ2-2; D might be TRBD1 or TRBD2, each matching 6 bases. From germline, CDR1 is SEHNR and CDR2 FQNEAQ (reference sequence). V gave up 8 bases and J gave up 2 bases, with 9 bases separating them. The CDR3 is 13 amino acids. Written as DNA, the CDR3 is TGTGCCAGCCGGGGGCTCAACACCGGGGAGCTGTTTTTT. Its protein is CASRGLNTGELFF.

The rearrangement uses TRBV10-3 and TRBJ2-7; a possible D gene is TRBD1 (5 bases). V lost 4 bases and J 1 base, leaving 23 bases between the germline ends. This CDR3 comprises 18 residues. Germline-derived CDR1 and CDR2 are ENHRY and SYGVKD. In DNA, the CDR3 is TGTGCCATCAGTGCGGGCTATGCGGACACAAAGACGTCCTACGAGCAGTACTTC. This translates into CAISAGYADTKTSYEQYF.

This clonotype has only one observation. The V gene is TRBV30, the J gene TRBJ2-5; TRBD1 matches at 7 bases. The germline gives CDR1 GTSNPN, CDR2 SVGIG (reference sequence). The CDR3 sequence is 14 residues long. Trimming at V came to 0 bases and at J to 5 bases, leaving 6 bases not matched to a gene. The CDR3 DNA sequence: TGTGCCTGGAGTGTAGGACAGGTCGGCGAGACCCAGTACTTC. Translated, it gives CAWSVGQVGETQYF.

The J gene is TRBJ2-1, the V gene TRBV20-1, with D hard to call. The germline V gene encodes CDR1 DFQATT and CDR2 SNEGSKA (reference sequence). Trimming pared 6 bases from V and 4 bases from J, leaving 10 bases between. The CDR3 sequence is 12 residues long. CDR3: CSAGPFYNEQFF. For the CDR3, the DNA is TGCAGTGCCGGACCGTTTTACAATGAGCAGTTCTTC.

This clonotype was counted a single time. The chain carries TRBV29-1 and TRBJ2-6; D call uncertain. The CDR3 has 13 residues. The germline gives CDR1 SQVTM, CDR2 ANQGSEA. Trimming pared 4 bases from V and 0 bases from J, leaving 4 bases between. The CDR3 region has the DNA TGCAGCGTTGGACACTCTGGGGCCAACGTCCTGACTTTC. Translated: CSVGHSGANVLTF.